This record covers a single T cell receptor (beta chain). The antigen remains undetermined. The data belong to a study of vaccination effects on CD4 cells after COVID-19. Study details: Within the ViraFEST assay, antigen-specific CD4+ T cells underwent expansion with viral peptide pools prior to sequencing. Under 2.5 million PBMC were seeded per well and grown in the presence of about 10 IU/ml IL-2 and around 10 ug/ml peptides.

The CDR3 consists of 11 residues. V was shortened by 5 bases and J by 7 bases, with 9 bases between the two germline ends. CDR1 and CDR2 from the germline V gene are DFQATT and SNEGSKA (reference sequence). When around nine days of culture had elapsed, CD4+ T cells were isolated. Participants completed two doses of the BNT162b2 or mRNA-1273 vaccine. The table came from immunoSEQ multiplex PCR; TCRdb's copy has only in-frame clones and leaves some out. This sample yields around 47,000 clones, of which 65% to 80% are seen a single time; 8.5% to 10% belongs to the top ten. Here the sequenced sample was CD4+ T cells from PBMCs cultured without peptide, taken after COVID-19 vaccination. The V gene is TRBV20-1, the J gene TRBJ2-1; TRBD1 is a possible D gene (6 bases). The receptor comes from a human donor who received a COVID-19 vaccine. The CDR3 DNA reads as TGCAGTGCTCTCAGGGGAAATGAGCAGTTCTTC. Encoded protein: CSALRGNEQFF.